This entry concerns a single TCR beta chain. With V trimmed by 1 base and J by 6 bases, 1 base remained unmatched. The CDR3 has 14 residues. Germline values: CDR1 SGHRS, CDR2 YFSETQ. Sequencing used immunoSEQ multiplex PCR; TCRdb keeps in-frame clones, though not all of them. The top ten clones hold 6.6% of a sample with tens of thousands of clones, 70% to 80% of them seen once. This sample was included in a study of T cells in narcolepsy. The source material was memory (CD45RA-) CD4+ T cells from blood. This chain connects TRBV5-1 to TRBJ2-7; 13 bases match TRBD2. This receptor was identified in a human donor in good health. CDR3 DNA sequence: TGCGCCAGCAGCTTGCGGACTAGCGGGAGCGAGCAGTACTTC. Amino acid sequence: CASSLRTSGSEQYF.